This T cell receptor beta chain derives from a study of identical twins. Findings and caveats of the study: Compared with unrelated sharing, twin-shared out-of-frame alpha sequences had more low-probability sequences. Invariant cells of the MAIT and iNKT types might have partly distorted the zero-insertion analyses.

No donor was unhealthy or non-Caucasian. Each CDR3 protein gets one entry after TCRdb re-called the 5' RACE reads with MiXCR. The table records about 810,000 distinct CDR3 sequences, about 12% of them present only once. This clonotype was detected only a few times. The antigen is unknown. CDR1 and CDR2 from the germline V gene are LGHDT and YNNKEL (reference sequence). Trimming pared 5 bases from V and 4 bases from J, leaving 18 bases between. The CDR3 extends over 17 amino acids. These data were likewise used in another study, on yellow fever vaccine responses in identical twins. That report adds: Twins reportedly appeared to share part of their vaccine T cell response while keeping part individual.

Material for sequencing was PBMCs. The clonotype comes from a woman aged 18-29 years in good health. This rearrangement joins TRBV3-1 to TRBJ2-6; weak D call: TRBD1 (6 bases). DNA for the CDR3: TGTGCCAGCAGCAAAAGGGACAACCCGGGGGGGGCCAACGTCCTGACTTTC. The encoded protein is CASSKRDNPGGANVLTF.